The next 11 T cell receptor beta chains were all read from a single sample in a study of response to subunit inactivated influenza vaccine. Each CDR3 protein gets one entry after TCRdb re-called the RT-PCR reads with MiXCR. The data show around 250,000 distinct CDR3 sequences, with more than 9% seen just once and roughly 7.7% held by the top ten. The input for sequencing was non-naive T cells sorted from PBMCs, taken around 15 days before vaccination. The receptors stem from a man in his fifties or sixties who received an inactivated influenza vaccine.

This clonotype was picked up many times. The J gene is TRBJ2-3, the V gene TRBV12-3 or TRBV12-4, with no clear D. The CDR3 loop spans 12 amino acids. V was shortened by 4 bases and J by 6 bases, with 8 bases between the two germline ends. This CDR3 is CASSYDSDTQYF. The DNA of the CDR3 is TGTGCCAGCAGTTACGACTCCGATACGCAGTATTTT.

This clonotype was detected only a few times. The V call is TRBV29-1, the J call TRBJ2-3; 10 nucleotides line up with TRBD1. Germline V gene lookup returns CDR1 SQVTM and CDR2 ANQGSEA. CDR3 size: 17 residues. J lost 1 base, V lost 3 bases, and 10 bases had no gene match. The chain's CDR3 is CSVDGTGVGFGTDTQYF. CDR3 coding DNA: TGCAGCGTTGATGGGACAGGGGTCGGTTTTGGCACAGATACGCAGTATTTT.

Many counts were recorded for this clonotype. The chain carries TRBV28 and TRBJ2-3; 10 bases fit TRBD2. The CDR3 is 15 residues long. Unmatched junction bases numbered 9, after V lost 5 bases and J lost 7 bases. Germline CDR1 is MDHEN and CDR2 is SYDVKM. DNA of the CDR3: TGTGCCAGCAGTCTGAGGGGACTAGCGACTAATACGCAGTATTTT. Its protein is CASSLRGLATNTQYF. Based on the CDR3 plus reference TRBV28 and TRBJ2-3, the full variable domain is DVKVTQSSRYLVKRTGEKVFLECVQDMDHENMFWYRQDPGLGLRLIYFSYDVKMKEKGDIPEGYSVSREKKERFSLILESASTNQTSMYLCASSLRGLATNTQYFGPGTRLTVL.

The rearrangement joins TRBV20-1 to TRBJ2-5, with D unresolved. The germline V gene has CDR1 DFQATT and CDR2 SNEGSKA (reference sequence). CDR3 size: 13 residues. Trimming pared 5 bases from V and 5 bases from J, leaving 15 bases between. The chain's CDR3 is CSASPVGWETQYF. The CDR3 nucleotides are TGCAGTGCTTCCCCGGTCGGATGGGAGACCCAGTACTTC.

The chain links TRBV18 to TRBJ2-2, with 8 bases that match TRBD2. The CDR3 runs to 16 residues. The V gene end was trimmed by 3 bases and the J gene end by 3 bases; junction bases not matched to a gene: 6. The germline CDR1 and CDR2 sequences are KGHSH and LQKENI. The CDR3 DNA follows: TGTGCCAGCTCACCGGTAGCGGGAACCCACACCGGGGAGCTGTTTTTT. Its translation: CASSPVAGTHTGELFF.

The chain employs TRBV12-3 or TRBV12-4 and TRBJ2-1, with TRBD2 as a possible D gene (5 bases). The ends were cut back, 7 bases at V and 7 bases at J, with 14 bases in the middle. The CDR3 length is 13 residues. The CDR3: CASIFLLVNEQFF. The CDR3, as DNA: TGTGCCAGCATTTTTTTACTAGTAAATGAGCAGTTCTTC.

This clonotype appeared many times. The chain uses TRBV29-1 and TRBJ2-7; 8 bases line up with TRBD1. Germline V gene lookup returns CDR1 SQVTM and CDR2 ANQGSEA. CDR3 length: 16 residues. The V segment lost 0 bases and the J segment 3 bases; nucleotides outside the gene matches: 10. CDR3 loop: CSVEDPAETGDYEQYF. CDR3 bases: TGCAGCGTTGAAGACCCTGCTGAGACAGGGGACTACGAGCAGTACTTC.

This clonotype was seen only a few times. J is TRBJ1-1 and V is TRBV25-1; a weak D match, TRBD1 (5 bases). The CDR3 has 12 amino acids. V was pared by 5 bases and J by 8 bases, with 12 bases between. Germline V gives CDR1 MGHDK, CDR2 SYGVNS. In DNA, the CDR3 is TGTGCCAGCAGTCGGGCAGGGCCAGAAGCTTTCTTT. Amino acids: CASSRAGPEAFF.

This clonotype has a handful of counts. CDR3 amino acids: CSVPGTGGREQYF. The CDR3 nucleotides are TGCAGCGTCCCCGGGACAGGGGGGCGCGAGCAGTACTTC. This sequence joins TRBV29-1 and TRBJ2-7; 11 positions agree with TRBD1. Germline CDR1 SQVTM, CDR2 ANQGSEA. The CDR3 is made up of 13 amino acids. Trimming took 6 bases from V and 6 from J; bases not matched to a gene: 7.

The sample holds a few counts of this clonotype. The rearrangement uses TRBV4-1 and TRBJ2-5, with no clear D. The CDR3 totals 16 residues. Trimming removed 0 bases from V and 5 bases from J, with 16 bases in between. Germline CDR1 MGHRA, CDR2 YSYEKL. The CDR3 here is CASSQEVHLPAETQYF. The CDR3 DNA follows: TGCGCCAGCAGCCAAGAGGTACATCTCCCCGCGGAGACCCAGTACTTC.

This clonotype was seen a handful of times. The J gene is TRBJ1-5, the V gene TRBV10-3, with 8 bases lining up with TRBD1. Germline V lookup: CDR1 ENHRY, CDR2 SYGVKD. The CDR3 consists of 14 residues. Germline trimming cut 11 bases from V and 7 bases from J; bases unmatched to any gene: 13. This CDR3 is CAVQDPGGYQPQHF. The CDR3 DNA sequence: TGTGCCGTACAGGATCCAGGGGGCTACCAGCCCCAGCATTTT.